These 8 T cell receptor beta chains were sequenced from one sample in a study of human T cells and chemical hapten exposure. Time point meaning: patch test 2, 6 weeks after DPC sensitization. Treatment given: therapeutic diphenylcyclopropenone sensitization with weekly scalp DPC. TCRdb analysed the RACE reads with MiXCR anew, one entry per CDR3 protein. The profile shows 85,000 to 95,000 distinct CDR3 sequences, 9.5% to 12% of them singletons. Source: whole blood, taken in connection with sensitization to the hapten diphenylcyclopropenone (DPC). The receptors come from a middle-aged man with alopecia areata. Some clones in this sample may be carry-over from other donors' samples.

The chain couples TRBV12-3 or TRBV12-4 to TRBJ1-4; D gene unclear. V gave up 3 bases and J gave up 4 bases, with 18 bases separating them. This CDR3 region has 17 residues. CDR3 protein: CASSFSGRRSFNEKLFF. The CDR3 DNA follows: TGTGCCAGCAGTTTTTCGGGCAGAAGGAGCTTTAATGAAAAACTGTTTTTT.

This clonotype was seen ten or more times. V and J are TRBV30 and TRBJ1-2; D ambiguous. Trimming stripped 0 bases from V and 6 bases from J, with 11 bases between. The CDR3 loop spans 13 amino acids. In germline, CDR1 is GTSNPN, CDR2 SVGIG (reference sequence). CDR3 residues: CAWSVMGLDGYTF. CDR3 nucleotides: TGTGCCTGGAGTGTAATGGGCCTCGATGGCTACACCTTC.

This clonotype showed up just a few times. This chain uses TRBV14 with TRBJ2-1; 7 nucleotides line up with TRBD1. The CDR3 spans 13 residues. The J segment lost 4 bases and the V segment lost 3 bases, leaving 0 bases of the junction unmatched. The germline V gene encodes CDR1 SGHDN and CDR2 FVKESK. The CDR3 sequence is CASSQGQYNEQFF. The CDR3 nucleotides read TGTGCCAGCAGCCAGGGACAGTACAATGAGCAGTTCTTC.

There are a few counts of this clonotype. The chain links TRBV28 to TRBJ1-5; the D gene is possibly TRBD1 (5 bases). Trimming shortened V by 5 bases and J by 6 bases, and 14 bases separated the two germline ends. There are 14 residues in the CDR3. Looked up from germline, CDR1 is MDHEN and CDR2 is SYDVKM. The CDR3 region has the DNA TGTGCCAGCAGTGCCGGGGGGGTCGGTCAGCCCCAGCATTTT. This encodes CASSAGGVGQPQHF.

This clonotype was counted a few times. V and J are TRBV29-1 and TRBJ2-4, with TRBD1 matching over 7 bases. Per the germline V gene, CDR1 is SQVTM and CDR2 is ANQGSEA. Trimming at V came to 6 bases and at J to 2 bases, leaving 4 bases not matched to a gene. This CDR3 spans 13 amino acids. The CDR3 DNA reads TGCAGCGTCCGGGACAGTTCCAAAAACATTCAGTACTTC. Translated: CSVRDSSKNIQYF.

The chain joins TRBV9 to TRBJ2-1; the match to TRBD2 covers 10 bases. Germline lookup yields CDR1 SGDLS and CDR2 YYNGEE. The CDR3 extends over 20 amino acids. Trimming removed 3 bases from V and 0 bases from J; junction bases left unmatched: 15. CDR3 bases: TGTGCCAGCAGCGCCCAAGGTTTCGGACTAGCGGACAGCTCCTACAATGAGCAGTTCTTC. This gives the protein CASSAQGFGLADSSYNEQFF.

This chain uses TRBV7-9 with TRBJ2-7, with 11 bases aligning to TRBD2. Losses at the gene ends were 5 bases for V and 2 bases for J; bases not matched to a gene: 5. CDR3 length: 15 amino acids. Looked up from germline, CDR1 is SEHNR and CDR2 is FQNEAQ (reference sequence). CDR3 region: CASSITSGSPYEQYF. CDR3 nucleotides: TGTGCCAGCAGCATAACTAGCGGGAGCCCCTACGAGCAGTACTTC. The entire variable domain, with the rest obtained from reference TRBV7-9 and TRBJ2-7, is as follows: DTGVSQNPRHKITKRGQNVTFRCDPISEHNRLYWYRQTLGQGPEFLTYFQNEAQLEKSRLLSDRFSAERPKGSFSTLEIQRTEQGDSAMYLCASSITSGSPYEQYFGPGTRLTVT.

This clonotype has more than one count but fewer than ten. The chain recombines TRBV18 with TRBJ1-4; D unclear. CDR1 KGHSH and CDR2 LQKENI come from the germline V gene. V was shortened by 3 bases and J by 12 bases, with 14 bases between the two germline ends. CDR3 length: 13 residues. The CDR3 loop reads CASSPPGPEELFF. The CDR3 DNA reads TGTGCCAGCTCACCCCCTGGACCGGAGGAACTGTTTTTT. Combining the CDR3 with reference TRBV18 and TRBJ1-4 gives the whole variable domain NAGVMQNPRHLVRRRGQEARLRCSPMKGHSHVYWYRQLPEEGLKFMVYLQKENIIDESGMPKERFSAEFPKEGPSILRIQQVVRGDSAAYFCASSPPGPEELFFGSGTQLSVL.